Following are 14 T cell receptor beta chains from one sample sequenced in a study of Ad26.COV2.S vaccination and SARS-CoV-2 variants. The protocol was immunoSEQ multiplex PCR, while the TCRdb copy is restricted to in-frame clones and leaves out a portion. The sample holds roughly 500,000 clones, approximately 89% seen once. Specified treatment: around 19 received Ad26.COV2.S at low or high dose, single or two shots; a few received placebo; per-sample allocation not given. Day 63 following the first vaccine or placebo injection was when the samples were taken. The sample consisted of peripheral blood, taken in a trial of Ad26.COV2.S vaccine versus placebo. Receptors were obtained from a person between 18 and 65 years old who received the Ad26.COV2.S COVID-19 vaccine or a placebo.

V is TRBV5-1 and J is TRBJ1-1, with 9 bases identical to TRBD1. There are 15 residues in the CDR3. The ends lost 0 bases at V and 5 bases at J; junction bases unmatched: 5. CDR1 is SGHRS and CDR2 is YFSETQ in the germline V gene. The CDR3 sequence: CASSLAQGAFTEAFF. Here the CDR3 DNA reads TGCGCCAGCAGCTTGGCACAGGGGGCTTTTACTGAAGCTTTCTTT.

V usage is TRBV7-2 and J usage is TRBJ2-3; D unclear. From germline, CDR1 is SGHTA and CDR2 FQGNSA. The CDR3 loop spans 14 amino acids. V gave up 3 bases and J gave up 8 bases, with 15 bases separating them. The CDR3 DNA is TGTGCCAGCAGCTTGGATTTGTCTCGGGCTACGCAGTATTTT. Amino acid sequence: CASSLDLSRATQYF.

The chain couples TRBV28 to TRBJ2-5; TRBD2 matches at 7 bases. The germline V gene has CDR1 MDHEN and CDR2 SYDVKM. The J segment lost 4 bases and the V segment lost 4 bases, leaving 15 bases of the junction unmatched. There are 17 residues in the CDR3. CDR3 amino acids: CASSWGGSEWRRETQYF. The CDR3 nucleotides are TGTGCCAGCAGTTGGGGGGGTAGCGAATGGCGGCGAGAGACCCAGTACTTC.

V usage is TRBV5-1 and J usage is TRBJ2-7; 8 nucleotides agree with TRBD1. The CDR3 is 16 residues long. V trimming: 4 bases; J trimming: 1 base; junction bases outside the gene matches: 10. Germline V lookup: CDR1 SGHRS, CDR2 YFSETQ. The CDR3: CASSPQGTGVSYEQYF. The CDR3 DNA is TGCGCCAGCAGCCCCCAAGGGACAGGCGTTTCCTACGAGCAGTACTTC.

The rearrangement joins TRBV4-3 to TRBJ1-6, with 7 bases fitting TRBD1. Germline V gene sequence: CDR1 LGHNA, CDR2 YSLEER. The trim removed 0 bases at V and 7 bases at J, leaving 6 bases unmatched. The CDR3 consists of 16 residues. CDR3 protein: CASSQDGTARNSPLHF. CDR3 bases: TGCGCCAGCAGCCAAGATGGGACAGCACGGAATTCACCCCTCCACTTT.

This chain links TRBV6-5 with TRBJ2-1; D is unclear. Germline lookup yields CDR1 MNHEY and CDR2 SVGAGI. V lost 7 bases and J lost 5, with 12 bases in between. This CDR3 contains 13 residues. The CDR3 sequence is CASIGAYHNEQFF. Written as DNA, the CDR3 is TGTGCCAGCATAGGAGCCTATCACAATGAGCAGTTCTTC.

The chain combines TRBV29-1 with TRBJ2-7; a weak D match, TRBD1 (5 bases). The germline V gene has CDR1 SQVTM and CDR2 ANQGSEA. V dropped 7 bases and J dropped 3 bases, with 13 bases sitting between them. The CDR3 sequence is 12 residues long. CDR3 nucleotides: TGCAGCGCTATGACAGAATTCTACGAGCAGTACGTC. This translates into CSAMTEFYEQYV.

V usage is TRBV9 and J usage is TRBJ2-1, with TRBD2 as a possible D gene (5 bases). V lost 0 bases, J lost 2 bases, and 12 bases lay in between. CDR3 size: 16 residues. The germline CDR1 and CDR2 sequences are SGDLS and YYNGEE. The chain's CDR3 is CASSVDPGGPYNEQFF. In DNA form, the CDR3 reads TGTGCCAGCAGCGTAGATCCTGGAGGTCCCTACAATGAGCAGTTCTTC.

The CDR3 is CATSDSKRQGPRWNEQFF. The CDR3, as DNA: TGTGCCACCAGTGACTCCAAAAGACAGGGACCCCGGTGGAATGAGCAGTTCTTC. The chain carries TRBV24-1 and TRBJ2-1; 7 bases fit TRBD1. Germline CDR1 is KGHDR and CDR2 is SFDVKD. V trimming: 4 bases; J trimming: 7 bases; junction bases outside the gene matches: 18. CDR3 length equals 18 residues.

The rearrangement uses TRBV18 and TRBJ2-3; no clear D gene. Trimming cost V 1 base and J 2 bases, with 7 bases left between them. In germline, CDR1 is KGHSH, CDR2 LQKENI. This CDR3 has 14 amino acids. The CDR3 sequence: CASSPQQNTDTQYF. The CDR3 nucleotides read TGTGCCAGCTCACCACAACAGAACACAGATACGCAGTATTTT. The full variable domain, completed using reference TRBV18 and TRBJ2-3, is NAGVMQNPRHLVRRRGQEARLRCSPMKGHSHVYWYRQLPEEGLKFMVYLQKENIIDESGMPKERFSAEFPKEGPSILRIQQVVRGDSAAYFCASSPQQNTDTQYFGPGTRLTVL.

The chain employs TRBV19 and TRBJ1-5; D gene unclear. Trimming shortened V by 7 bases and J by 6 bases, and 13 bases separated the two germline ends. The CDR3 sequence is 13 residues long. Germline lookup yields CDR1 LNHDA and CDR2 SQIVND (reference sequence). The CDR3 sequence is CASNRGTAQPQHF. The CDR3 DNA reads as TGTGCCAGTAATCGGGGTACGGCTCAGCCCCAGCATTTT.

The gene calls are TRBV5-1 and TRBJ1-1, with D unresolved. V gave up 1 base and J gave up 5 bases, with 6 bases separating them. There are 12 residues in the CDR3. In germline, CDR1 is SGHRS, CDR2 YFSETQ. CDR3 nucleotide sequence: TGCGCCAGCAGCTTGATCCAGACTGAAGCTTTCTTT. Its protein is CASSLIQTEAFF.

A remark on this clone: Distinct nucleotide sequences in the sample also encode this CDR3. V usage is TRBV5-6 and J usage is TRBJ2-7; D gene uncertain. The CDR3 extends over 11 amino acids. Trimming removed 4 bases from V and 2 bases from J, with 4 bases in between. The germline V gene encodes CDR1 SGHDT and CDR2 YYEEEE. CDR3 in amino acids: CASSLAYEQYF. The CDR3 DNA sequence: TGTGCCAGCAGCCTGGCCTACGAGCAGTACTTC.

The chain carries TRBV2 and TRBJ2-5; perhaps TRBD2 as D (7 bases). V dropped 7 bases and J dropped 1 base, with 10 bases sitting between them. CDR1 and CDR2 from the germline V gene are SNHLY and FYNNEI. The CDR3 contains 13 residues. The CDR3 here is CASNGGPQETQYF. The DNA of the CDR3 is TGTGCCAGCAACGGGGGGCCCCAAGAGACCCAGTACTTC.